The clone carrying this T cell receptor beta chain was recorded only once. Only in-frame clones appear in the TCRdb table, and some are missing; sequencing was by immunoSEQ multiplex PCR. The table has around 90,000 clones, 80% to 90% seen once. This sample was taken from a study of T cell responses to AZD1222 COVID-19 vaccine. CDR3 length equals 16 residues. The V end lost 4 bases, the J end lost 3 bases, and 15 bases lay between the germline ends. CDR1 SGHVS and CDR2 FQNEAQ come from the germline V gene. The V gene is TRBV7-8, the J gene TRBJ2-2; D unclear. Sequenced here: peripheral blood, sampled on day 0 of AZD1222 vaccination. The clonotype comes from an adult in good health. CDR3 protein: CASSSSGSSYTGELFF. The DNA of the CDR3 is TGTGCCAGCAGCTCCTCCGGGTCTTCATACACCGGGGAGCTGTTTTTT.